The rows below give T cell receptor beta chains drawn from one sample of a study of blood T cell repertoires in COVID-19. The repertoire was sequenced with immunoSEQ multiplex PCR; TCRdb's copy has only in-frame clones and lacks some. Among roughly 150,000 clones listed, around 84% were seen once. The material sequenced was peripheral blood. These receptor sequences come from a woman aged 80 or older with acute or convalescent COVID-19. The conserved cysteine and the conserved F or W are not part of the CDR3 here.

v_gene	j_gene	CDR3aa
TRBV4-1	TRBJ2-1	ASSLTGFGYNEQF
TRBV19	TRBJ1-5	ASKSGNQPQH
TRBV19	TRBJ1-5	ASSNPYRGHGNQPQH
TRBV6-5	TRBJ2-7	ASSLGQGSFYEQY
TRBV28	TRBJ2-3	ASSFSPETALYPQY
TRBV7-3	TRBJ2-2	ASSFAAQGGTGELF
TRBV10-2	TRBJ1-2	ASSPTGTGNYGYT
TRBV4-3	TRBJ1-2	ASSSDRTGYT
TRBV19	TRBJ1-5	ASSIVGVLGNQPQH
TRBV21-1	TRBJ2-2	ARLHRGQAGELF
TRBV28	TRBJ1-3	ASSFAGLGNTIY
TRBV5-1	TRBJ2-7	ASSLEGTGSGYEQY
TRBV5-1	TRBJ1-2	ASSSFGLNYGYT
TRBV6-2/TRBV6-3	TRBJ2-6	ASSYLFGGAGANVLT
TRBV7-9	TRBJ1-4	ASSLDLAGEKLF
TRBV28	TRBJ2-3	ASTSGTGFTDTQY
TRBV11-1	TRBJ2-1	ASSVLHLSYNEQF
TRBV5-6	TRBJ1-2	ASSRDRGDYGYT
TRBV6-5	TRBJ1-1	ASSSRDSNTEAF
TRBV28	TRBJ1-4	ASSPGQGYANEKLF
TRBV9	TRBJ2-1	ASSAGRGSSYNEQF
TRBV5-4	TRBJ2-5	ASSLPISSGVETQY
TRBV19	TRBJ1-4	ASRIRGTGGEKLF
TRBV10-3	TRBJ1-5	ATGQDGNQPQH
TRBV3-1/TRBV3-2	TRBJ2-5	ASSQGSLNQETQY
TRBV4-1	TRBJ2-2	ASSQGIAGVNTGELF
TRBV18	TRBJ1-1	ASSLDRNTEAF
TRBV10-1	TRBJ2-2	ASSEDYAGELF
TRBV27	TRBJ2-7	ASSLSGRGWDEQY
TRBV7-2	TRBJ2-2	ASSLAPSGSSAGELF
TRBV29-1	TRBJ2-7	SAGPQAGYEQY
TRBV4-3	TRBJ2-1	ASSQQAGNYYNEQF
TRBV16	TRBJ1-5	ASSQSGRGYQPQH
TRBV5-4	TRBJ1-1	ASSSPQVGSNTEAF
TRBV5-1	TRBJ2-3	ASSPPRGQGSADTQY
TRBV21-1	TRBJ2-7	ASERQGPTYEQY
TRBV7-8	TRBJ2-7	ASSQDSSSYEQY
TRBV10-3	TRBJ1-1	AISDSWVGGSPEAF
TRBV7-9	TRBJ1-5	ASSPDPGNQPQH
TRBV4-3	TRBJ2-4	ASSRQGQGAQY
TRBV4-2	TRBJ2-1	ASSQEGGTSGGSSYNEQF
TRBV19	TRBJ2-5	ASSILAVRTETQY
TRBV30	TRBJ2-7	AWSGQDYEQY
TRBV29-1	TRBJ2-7	SVVLGGSYEQY
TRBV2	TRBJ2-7	ASSEAQNSYEQY
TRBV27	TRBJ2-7	ASSLKGAAYEQY
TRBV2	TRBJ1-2	ASMSGQGGSYGYT